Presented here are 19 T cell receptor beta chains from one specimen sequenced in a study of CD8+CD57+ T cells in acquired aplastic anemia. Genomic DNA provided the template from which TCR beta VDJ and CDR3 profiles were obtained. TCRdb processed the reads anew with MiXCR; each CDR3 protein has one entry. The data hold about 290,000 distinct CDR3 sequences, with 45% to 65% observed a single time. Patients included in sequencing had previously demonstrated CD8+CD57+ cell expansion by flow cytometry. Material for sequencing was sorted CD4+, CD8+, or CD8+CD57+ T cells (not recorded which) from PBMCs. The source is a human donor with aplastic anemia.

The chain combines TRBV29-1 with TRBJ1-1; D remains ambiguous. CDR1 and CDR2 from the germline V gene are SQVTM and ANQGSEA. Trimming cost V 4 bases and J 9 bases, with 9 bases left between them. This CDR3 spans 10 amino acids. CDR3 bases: TGCAGCGTTGGCGACGGGAAAGCTTTCTTT. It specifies CSVGDGKAFF.

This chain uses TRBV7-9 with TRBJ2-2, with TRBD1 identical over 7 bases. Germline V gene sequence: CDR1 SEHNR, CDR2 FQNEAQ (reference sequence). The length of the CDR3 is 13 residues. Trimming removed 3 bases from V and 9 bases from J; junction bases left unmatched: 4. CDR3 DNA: TGTGCCAGCAGCTTGTACAGGGGCCGGGAGCTGTTTTTT. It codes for CASSLYRGRELFF.

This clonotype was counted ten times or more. The CDR3 DNA is TGTGCCAGTAGCACCCGAACCGACAATGAGCAGTTCTTC. Encoded protein: CASSTRTDNEQFF. The rearrangement uses TRBV19 and TRBJ2-1; D not certain. With 6 bases removed from V and 5 bases from J, the gap between germline ends came to 11 bases. The germline V gene encodes CDR1 LNHDA and CDR2 SQIVND (reference sequence). The CDR3 sequence is 13 residues long.

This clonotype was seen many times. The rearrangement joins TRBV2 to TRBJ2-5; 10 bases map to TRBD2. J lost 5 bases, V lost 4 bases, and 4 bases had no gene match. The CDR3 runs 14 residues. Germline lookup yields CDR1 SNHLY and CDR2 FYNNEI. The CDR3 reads CASSASSGGETQYF. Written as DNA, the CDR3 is TGTGCCAGCAGTGCTTCTAGCGGGGGTGAGACCCAGTACTTC.

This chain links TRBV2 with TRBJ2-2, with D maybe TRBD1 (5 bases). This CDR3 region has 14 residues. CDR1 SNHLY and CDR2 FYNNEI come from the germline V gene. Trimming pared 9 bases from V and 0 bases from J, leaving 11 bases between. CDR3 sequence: CASGDRTNTGELFF. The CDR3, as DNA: TGTGCCAGTGGAGACAGAACGAACACCGGGGAGCTGTTTTTT.

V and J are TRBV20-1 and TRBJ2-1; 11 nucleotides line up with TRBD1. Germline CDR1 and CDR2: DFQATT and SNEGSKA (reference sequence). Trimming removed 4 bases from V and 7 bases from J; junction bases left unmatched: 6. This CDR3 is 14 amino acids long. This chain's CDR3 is CSANGQGAGNEQFF. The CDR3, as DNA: TGCAGTGCTAACGGACAGGGGGCCGGGAATGAGCAGTTCTTC.

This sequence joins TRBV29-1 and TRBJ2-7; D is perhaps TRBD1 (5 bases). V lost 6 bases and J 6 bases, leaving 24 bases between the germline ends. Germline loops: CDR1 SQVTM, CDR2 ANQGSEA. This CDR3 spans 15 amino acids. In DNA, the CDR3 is TGCAGCGTACCTGGGGCCTCTCTGGAAGCAGGCGAGCAGTACTTC. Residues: CSVPGASLEAGEQYF.

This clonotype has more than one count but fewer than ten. The CDR3 here is CASTPRGTGTYEQYF. CDR3 DNA sequence: TGTGCCAGTACCCCCAGAGGGACAGGGACCTACGAGCAGTACTTC. This sequence joins TRBV19 and TRBJ2-7; TRBD1 matches 9 bases. This CDR3 comprises 15 residues. The germline CDR1 and CDR2 sequences are LNHDA and SQIVND (reference sequence). V shed 7 bases and J 2 bases; nucleotides not matched to a gene: 9.

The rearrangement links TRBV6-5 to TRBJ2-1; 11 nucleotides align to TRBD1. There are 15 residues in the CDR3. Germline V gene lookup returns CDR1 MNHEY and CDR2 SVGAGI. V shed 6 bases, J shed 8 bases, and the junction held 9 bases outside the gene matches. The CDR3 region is CASSPGTGGYDEQFF. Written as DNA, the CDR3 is TGTGCCAGCAGCCCCGGGACAGGGGGTTACGATGAGCAGTTCTTC.

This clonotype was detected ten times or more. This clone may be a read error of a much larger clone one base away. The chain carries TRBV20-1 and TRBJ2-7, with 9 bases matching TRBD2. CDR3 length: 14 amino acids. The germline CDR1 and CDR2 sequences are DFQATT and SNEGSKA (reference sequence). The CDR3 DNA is TGCAGTGCACGAGCGGGAGGAAACTCCTACGAGCAGTGCTTC. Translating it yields CSARAGGNSYEQCF.

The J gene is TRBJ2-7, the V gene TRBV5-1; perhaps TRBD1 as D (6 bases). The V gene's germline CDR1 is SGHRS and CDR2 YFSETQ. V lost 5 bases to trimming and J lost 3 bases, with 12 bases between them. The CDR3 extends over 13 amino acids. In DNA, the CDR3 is TGCGCCAGCAGACAAACAGGGTTCTACGAGCAGTACTTC. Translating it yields CASRQTGFYEQYF.

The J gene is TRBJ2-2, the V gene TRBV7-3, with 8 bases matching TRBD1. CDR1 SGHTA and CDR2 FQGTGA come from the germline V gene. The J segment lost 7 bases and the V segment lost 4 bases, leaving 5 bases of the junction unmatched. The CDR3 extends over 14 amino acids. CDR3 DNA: TGTGCCAGCAGCTGGTCAGGGGGCGGCGGGGAGCTGTTTTTT. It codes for CASSWSGGGGELFF.

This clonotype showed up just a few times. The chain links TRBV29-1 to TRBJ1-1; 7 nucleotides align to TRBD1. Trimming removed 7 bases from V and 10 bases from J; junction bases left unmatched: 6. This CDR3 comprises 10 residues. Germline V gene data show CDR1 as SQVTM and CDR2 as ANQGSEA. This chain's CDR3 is CSATTGAAFF. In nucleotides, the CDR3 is TGCAGCGCCACAACAGGGGCAGCTTTCTTT.

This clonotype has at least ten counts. The CDR3 region has the DNA TGTGCCAGTAGTACTGTAGGACAGCCGAGTCGCTATGGCTACACCTTC. It is translated as CASSTVGQPSRYGYTF. This chain links TRBV19 with TRBJ1-2; perhaps TRBD1 as D (6 bases). Germline V gene lookup returns CDR1 LNHDA and CDR2 SQIVND (reference sequence). Trimming took off 4 bases at V and 4 bases at J, with 19 bases between the two ends. This CDR3 comprises 16 residues.

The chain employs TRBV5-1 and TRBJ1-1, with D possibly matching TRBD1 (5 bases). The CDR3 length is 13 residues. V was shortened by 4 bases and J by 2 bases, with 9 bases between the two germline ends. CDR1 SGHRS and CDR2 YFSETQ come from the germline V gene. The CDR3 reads CASSVDINTEAFF. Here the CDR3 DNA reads TGCGCCAGCAGCGTGGACATCAACACTGAAGCTTTCTTT.

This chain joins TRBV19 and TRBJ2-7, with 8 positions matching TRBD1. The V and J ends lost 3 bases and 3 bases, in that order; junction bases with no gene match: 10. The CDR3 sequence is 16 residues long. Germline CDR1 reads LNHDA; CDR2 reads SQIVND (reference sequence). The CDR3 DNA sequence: TGTGCCAGTAGTATTCAGGGGCAGGGGGCCTTCTACGAGCAGTACTTC. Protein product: CASSIQGQGAFYEQYF.

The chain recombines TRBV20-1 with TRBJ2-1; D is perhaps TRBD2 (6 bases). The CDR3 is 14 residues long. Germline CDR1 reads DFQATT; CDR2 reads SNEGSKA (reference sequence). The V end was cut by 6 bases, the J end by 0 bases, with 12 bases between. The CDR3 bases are TGCAGTGCCGAAGGAGGGGCCTCCTACAATGAGCAGTTCTTC. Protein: CSAEGGASYNEQFF.

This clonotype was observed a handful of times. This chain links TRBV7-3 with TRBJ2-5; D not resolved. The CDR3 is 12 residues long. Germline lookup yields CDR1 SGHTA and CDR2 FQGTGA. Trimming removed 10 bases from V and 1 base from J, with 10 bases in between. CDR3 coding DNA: TGTGCCACGGCCGGGTCCCAAGAGACCCAGTACTTC. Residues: CATAGSQETQYF.

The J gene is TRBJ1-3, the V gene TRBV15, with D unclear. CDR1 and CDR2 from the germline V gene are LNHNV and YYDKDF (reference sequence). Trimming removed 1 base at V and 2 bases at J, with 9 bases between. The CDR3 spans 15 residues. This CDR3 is CATSRAGLTGNTIYF. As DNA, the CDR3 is TGTGCCACCAGCAGAGCCGGATTAACTGGAAACACCATATATTTT.